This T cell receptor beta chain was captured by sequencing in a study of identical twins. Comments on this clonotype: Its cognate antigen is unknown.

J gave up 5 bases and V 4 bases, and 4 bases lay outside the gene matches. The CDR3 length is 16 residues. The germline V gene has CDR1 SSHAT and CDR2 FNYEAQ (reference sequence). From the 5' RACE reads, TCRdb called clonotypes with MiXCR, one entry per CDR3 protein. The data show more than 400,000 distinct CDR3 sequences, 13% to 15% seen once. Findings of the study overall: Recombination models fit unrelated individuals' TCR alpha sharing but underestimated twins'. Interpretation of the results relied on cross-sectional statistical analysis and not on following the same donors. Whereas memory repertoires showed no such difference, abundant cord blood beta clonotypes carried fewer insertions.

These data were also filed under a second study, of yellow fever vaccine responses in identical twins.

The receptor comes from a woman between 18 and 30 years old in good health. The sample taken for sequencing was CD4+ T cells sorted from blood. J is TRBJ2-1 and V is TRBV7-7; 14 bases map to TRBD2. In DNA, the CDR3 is TGTGCCAGCAGCTCGGGGACTAGCGGGAGCCACAATGAGCAGTTCTTC. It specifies CASSSGTSGSHNEQFF.